These 10 T cell receptor beta chains were all obtained from the same sample, sequenced in a study of beta chain features in type 1 diabetes. The whole isolated RNA underwent reverse transcription, so sequencing captured expressed TCRB transcripts. Generated by immunoSEQ multiplex PCR, the TCRdb table keeps only in-frame clones and is missing some. Seen here are approximately 270,000 clones, 14% observed once, and the top ten hold 0.015% to 0.02%. Study-level results: A moderate, significant TCRB CDR3 shortening appeared in type 1 diabetes across four CD4+ subsets.

The antigens for these receptors are not known. The sequencing sample was made of naive CD4+ T cells from blood. The receptors were sampled from a man between 25 and 39 years old with type 1 diabetes.

This chain uses TRBV5-1 with TRBJ1-1; no clear D. V lost 0 bases and J lost 1, with 7 bases in between. The CDR3 is 14 amino acids. CDR1 and CDR2 from the germline V gene are SGHRS and YFSETQ. The CDR3 here is CASSLVNGNTEAFF. The CDR3 DNA is TGCGCCAGCAGCTTGGTAAACGGGAACACTGAAGCTTTCTTT.

The chain recombines TRBV6-5 with TRBJ2-7; no clear D. The CDR3 loop spans 13 amino acids. V shed 6 bases and J shed 0 bases, with 9 bases lying between them. Per the germline V gene, CDR1 is MNHEY and CDR2 is SVGAGI. The CDR3 region is CASSYRSSYEQYF. CDR3 DNA: TGTGCCAGCAGCTATCGGAGCTCCTACGAGCAGTACTTC.

The chain joins TRBV7-9 to TRBJ2-7; possibly TRBD1 for D (6 bases). V was clipped by 2 bases and J by 2 bases, with 22 bases between them. Germline V gene lookup returns CDR1 SEHNR and CDR2 FQNEAQ (reference sequence). This CDR3 region has 18 residues. CDR3 residues: CASSLSAATGLRTYEQYF. CDR3 coding DNA: TGTGCCAGCAGCTTATCCGCCGCGACAGGTTTGAGAACCTACGAGCAGTACTTC.

This clone has more than one count but fewer than ten. The gene calls are TRBV29-1 and TRBJ2-5; the match to TRBD2 covers 9 bases. CDR1 is SQVTM, CDR2 ANQGSEA, per germline. The trim removed 3 bases at V and 5 bases at J, leaving 10 bases unmatched. The CDR3 runs 15 residues. The CDR3 DNA reads TGCAGCGTTGAGTTGCTAGCGGGGAGGTACGAGACCCAGTACTTC. It specifies CSVELLAGRYETQYF.

V usage is TRBV5-4 and J usage is TRBJ2-1; 8 bases agree with TRBD2. The CDR3 length is 13 residues. Germline V gene sequence: CDR1 SGHNT, CDR2 YYREEE (reference sequence). The junction had 6 bases not matched to a gene; V was cut back by 0 bases and J by 13 bases. Here the CDR3 DNA reads TGTGCCAGCAGCTTGGAGTCGGGAGGGCCCCAGTTCTTC. Protein product: CASSLESGGPQFF.

This clone was observed a few times. The V and J genes are TRBV7-2 and TRBJ2-7; D remains unclear. The CDR3 is made up of 14 amino acids. The ends were cut back, 1 base at V and 4 bases at J, with 11 bases in the middle. Per germline, CDR1 SGHTA and CDR2 FQGNSA. DNA of the CDR3: TGTGCCAGCAGCTTAGATGCCCGAACTTACGAGCAGTACTTC. It yields the protein CASSLDARTYEQYF.

This clone was observed a few times. The chain employs TRBV4-2 and TRBJ1-1, with D perhaps matching TRBD1 (5 bases). The V end was cut by 0 bases, the J end by 10 bases, with 12 bases between. Germline CDR1 LGHNA, CDR2 YNFKEQ. The CDR3 is 13 residues long. CDR3 loop: CASSQDSDRLAFF. DNA of the CDR3: TGTGCCAGCAGCCAAGACTCCGACAGACTAGCTTTCTTT.

The chain links TRBV30 to TRBJ2-5, with 8 bases that match TRBD1. Germline values: CDR1 GTSNPN, CDR2 SVGIG (reference sequence). Unmatched junction bases numbered 6, after V lost 4 bases and J lost 5 bases. CDR3 length: 13 residues. In nucleotides, the CDR3 is TGTGCCTGGACTCGACAGGGGAGGGAGACCCAGTACTTC. Translation: CAWTRQGRETQYF.

This clone was observed a few times. The same CDR3 also results from other DNA sequences found in this sample. V usage is TRBV30 and J usage is TRBJ2-7, with 8 bases fitting TRBD2. J was trimmed by 5 bases and V by 0 bases; bases with no gene match: 3. In germline, CDR1 is GTSNPN, CDR2 SVGIG (reference sequence). The length of the CDR3 is 13 residues. The CDR3 sequence: CAWSVSGSHEQYF. CDR3 DNA sequence: TGTGCCTGGAGTGTAAGCGGGAGTCACGAGCAGTACTTC.

There are a few counts of this clone. The chain links TRBV7-9 to TRBJ1-5; 10 bases map to TRBD1. V lost 4 bases to trimming and J lost 3 bases; unmatched junction nucleotides: 3. The CDR3 has 15 amino acids. CDR1 and CDR2 (germline): SEHNR, FQNEAQ (reference sequence). The CDR3 nucleotides are TGTGCCAGCAGCTCCGGGACAGGGGACAATCAGCCCCAGCATTTT. Amino acid sequence: CASSSGTGDNQPQHF.